This T cell receptor beta chain appears in the sequencing data of a study of T cell responses to AZD1222 COVID-19 vaccine (dated by TCRdb to the early 2020s). Describing the broader study: A total of 233 trial participants underwent TCR sequencing, of whom 207 had received two doses of AZD1222 and 26 had received two doses of the MenACWY control vaccine. Enrollment into the trials was organized by age into subgroups of 18-55, 56-69 and 70-plus years, and those subgroups contained roughly 150, 30 and 60 TCR-sequenced participants, respectively.

Interpreted using the paper, the time point label stands for: about 28 days (+/-7) after the second vaccine dose. AZD1222 recipients given second doses at about 4 weeks or at about 12 weeks were pooled, since spike-specific TCR depth and breadth were not found to differ between the two schedules. Vaccinee samples came from UK trials COV001 and COV002, including a single-blind randomized controlled phase 2/3 trial of AZD1222 (ChAdOx1 nCoV-19) in healthy adults. For TCRbeta chain sequencing, PBMC samples were collected from trial participants at day 0 and at day 28 after the second dose. Broad study findings and their caveats: Reportedly, close to half of the unique spike-specific TCRs recognized epitopes lying outside the regions that are mutated in the B.1.351 and B.1.1.7 variants. Vaccine-associated CD4 TCRs spanned the whole spike protein, with dominant responses in regions 160-218 and 743-854. The 56-69-year group was small, and its depth increase did not reach significance, likely because of low power. After two AZD1222 doses, spike-specific TCR breadth and depth were significantly higher than at day 0 and than in MenACWY recipients. Because no day 14 peak-response samples were available, the repertoires could be characterized only after the peak T cell response. Participants were mostly white British and included more females than males, and it was suggested by the authors that clonal diversity may have been underestimated. Conclusions about previously exposed vaccinees are limited, since just six or seven AZD1222 recipients were seropositive for SARS-CoV-2 at baseline.

The CDR3, cysteine through phenylalanine, is 17 amino acids long. Here the CDR3 DNA is all that survives: 51 bases in frame from base 1. Unmatched junction bases come to 6, with V trimmed by 1 base and J by 1 base. The germline V gene specifies LGHNA as CDR1 and YNFKEQ as CDR2. The CDR3 regions of human TCRbeta chains were analyzed by immunosequencing. Regarding the original processing steps: TCRs in the repertoires were compared against a reference library of SARS-CoV-2-specific TCRs that had been generated with the MIRA antigen-specificity platform. Breadth was defined as the fraction of unique TCRs that were SARS-CoV-2-associated, and depth was defined as the fraction of total T cells that were SARS-CoV-2-associated. Using the MIRA data, each spike-specific TCR was assigned both to the spike region to which the TCR was reactive and to a CD4 or CD8 class. Log10-transformed breadth and depth values were compared by one-way ANOVA with Sidak's multiple comparisons tests. TCRdb retrieved this table from immuneACCESS and kept in-frame rearrangements only. Not all clones are present; in checked studies, unresolved V genes account for under half, and no reason is known for the remainder. The DNA gave D and trimming, while V, J and clone size come from that table. The sample table shows about 120,000 clones, and roughly 91% are seen once. The ten most abundant clones make up about 5% of the sample.

As to this clone: Its antigen is still unknown. Base qualities were left out, and no much larger clone turns up one base away.

The clonotype was recovered from an adult who received the AZD1222 COVID-19 vaccine. Material: peripheral blood, obtained 28 days after the second AZD1222 dose. The chain employs TRBV4-2 and TRBJ2-2; the junction holds 7 bases that match TRBD2. The nucleotides read TGTGCCAGCAGCCAAGGGATCGGGGGGTGGAACACCGGGGAGCTGTTTTTT. It translates to CASSQGIGGWNTGELFF.